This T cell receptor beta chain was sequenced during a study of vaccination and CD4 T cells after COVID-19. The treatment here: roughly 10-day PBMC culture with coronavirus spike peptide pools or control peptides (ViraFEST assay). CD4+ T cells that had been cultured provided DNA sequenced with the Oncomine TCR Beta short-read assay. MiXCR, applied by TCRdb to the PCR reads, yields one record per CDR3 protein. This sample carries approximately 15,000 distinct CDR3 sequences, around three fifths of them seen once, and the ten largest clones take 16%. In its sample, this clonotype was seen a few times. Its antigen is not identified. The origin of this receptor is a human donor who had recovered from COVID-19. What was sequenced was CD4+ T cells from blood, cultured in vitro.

The CDR3 protein is CASSPQGGRNNQPQHF. CDR3 DNA sequence: TGTGCCAGCAGCCCTCAGGGAGGGAGGAACAATCAGCCCCAGCATTTT. The J gene is TRBJ1-5, the V gene TRBV7-8, with a tentative D call TRBD1 (5 bases). This CDR3 comprises 16 residues. V was clipped by 5 bases and J by 3 bases, with 17 bases between them. The germline V gene encodes CDR1 SGHVS and CDR2 FQNEAQ.